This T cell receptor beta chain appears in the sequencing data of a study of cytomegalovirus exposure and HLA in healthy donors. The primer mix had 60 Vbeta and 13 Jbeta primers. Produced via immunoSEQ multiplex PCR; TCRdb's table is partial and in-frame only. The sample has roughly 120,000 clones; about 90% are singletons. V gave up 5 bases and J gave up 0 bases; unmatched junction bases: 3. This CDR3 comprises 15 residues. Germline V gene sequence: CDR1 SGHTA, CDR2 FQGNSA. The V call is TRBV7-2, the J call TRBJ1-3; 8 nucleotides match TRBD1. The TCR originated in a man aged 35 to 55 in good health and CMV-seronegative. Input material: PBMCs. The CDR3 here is CASSLGQGSGNTIYF. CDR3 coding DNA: TGTGCCAGCAGCCTCGGACAGGGCTCTGGAAACACCATATATTTT.